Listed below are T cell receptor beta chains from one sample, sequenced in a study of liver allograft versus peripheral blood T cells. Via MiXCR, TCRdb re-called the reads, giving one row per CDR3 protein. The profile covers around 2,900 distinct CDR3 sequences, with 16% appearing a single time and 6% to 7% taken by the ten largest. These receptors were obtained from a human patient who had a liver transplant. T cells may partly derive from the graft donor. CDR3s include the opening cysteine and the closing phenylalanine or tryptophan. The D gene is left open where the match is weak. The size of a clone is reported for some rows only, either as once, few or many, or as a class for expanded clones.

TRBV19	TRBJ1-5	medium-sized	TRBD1	TGTGCCAGTCAAGCCGGGACAGCATGGCAGCCCCAGCATTTT	CASQAGTAWQPQHF
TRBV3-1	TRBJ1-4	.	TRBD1	TGTGCCAGCAGCCCTTCAGGACAGGCAACTAATGAAAAACTGTTTTTT	CASSPSGQATNEKLFF
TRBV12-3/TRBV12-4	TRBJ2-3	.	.	TGTGCCAGCAGGGCACCGGGACCAACTAGCACAGATACGCAGTATTTT	CASRAPGPTSTDTQYF
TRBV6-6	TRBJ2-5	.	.	TGTGCCAGCCTTGGACAGCCCGGTCGGGAGACCCAGTACTTC	CASLGQPGRETQYF
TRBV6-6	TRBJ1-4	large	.	TGTGCCAGCACCCAGCTGGGGACTAATGAAAAACTGTTTTTT	CASTQLGTNEKLFF
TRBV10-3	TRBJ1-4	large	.	TGTGCCATCAAGGAGGGGGGAGGTACTAATGAAAAACTGTTTTTT	CAIKEGGGTNEKLFF
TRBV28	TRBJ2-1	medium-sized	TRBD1	TGTGCCAGCAGACCGAGGACAGGGAGTTCCCTTAGCTCCTACAATGAGCAGTTCTTC	CASRPRTGSSLSSYNEQFF
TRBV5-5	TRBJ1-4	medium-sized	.	TGTGCCAGCAGCTTACCCGGGGCTTTTAATGAAAAACTGTTTTTT	CASSLPGAFNEKLFF
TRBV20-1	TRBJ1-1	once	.	TGCAGTGCTGATCCTCCCTTGGGGAGGAACACTGAAGCTTTCTTT	CSADPPLGRNTEAFF
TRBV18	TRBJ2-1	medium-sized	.	TGTGCCAGCTCACACGAGCAGTTCTTC	CASSHEQFF
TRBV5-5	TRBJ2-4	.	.	TGTGCCAGCAGCGAAGGGGGGGATATAGCCAAAAACATTCAGTACTTC	CASSEGGDIAKNIQYF
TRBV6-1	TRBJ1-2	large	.	TGTGCCAGCACCCGAAGGGGTTATGGCTACACCTTC	CASTRRGYGYTF
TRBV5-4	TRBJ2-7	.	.	TGTGCCAGCAGCTTGGATCCCCCCTACGAGCAGTACTTC	CASSLDPPYEQYF
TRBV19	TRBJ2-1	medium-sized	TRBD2	TGTGCCAGTAGTCCTCCCCTCTCCGGGACTAGCAGCTACAATGAGCAGTTCTTC	CASSPPLSGTSSYNEQFF
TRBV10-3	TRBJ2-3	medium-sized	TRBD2	TGTGCCATCAGTGACAGGGTGAGAGCGGGAAGCACAGATACGCAGTATTTT	CAISDRVRAGSTDTQYF
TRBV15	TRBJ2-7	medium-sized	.	TGTGCCACCAGCAGAGATCTAGTGACTCCCGAGGGTCACGAGCAGTACTTC	CATSRDLVTPEGHEQYF
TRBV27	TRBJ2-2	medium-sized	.	TGTGCCAGCTCGACCGGTTCGATAAACACCGGGGAGCTGTTTTTT	CASSTGSINTGELFF
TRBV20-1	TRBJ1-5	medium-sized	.	TGCAGTGCTAGGAGGCAGGTAAATCAGCCCCAGCATTTT	CSARRQVNQPQHF
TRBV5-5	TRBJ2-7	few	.	TGTGCCAGCAGCTTGGTGCTCCAGAGTGAGCAGTACTTC	CASSLVLQSEQYF
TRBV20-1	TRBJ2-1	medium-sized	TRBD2	TGCAGTGAATGGCTAGCGGGGAGTCAAAGGTACAATGAGCAGTTCTTC	CSEWLAGSQRYNEQFF
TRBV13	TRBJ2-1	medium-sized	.	TGTGCCAGCAGCTTAGTAGCGGCCCGAGGTGAGCAGTTCTTC	CASSLVAARGEQFF
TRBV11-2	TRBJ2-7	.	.	TGTGCCAGCAGCGAATCAGGGGTCTCCTCCTACGAGCAGTACTTC	CASSESGVSSYEQYF
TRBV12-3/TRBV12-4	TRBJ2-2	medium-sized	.	TGTGCCAGCAGTTTCCGGTCCGGGGAGCTGTTTTTT	CASSFRSGELFF
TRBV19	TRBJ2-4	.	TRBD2	TGTGCCAGTAGTACGGTTGGGCCTAGGAGCGGGAGAGAAAACATTCAGTACTTC	CASSTVGPRSGRENIQYF
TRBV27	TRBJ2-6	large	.	TGTGCCAGCAGAACAATGAGCTCTGGGGCCAACGTCCTGACTTTC	CASRTMSSGANVLTF
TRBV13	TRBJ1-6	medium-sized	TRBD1	TGTGCCAGCAGCCCAAGACAGGGCGGCTCCTATAATTCACCCCTCCACTTT	CASSPRQGGSYNSPLHF
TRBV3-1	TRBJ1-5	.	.	TGTGCCAGCAGCCAGGATTACGGGCCCCAGCATTTT	CASSQDYGPQHF
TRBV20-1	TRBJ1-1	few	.	TGCAGTGCCAATACCGACGGTTCCATGAACACTGAAGCTTTCTTT	CSANTDGSMNTEAFF
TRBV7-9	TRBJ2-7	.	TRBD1	TGTGCCAGCAGCTTAGGACCGACAGGGGAAGAGCAGTACTTC	CASSLGPTGEEQYF
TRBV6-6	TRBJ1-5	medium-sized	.	TGTGCCAGCAGCCCAGCAGTGGGACCCCAGCATTTT	CASSPAVGPQHF
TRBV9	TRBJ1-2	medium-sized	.	TGTGCCAGCAGCGCCGACAACTATGGCTACACCTTC	CASSADNYGYTF
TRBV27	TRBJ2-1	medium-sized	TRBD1	TGTGCCAGCAGTCCCCGGACAGGCTCCTACAATGAGCAGTTCTTC	CASSPRTGSYNEQFF
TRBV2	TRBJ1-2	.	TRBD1	TGTGCCAGCAGCAGGGACAGCGGTCATGGCTACACCTTC	CASSRDSGHGYTF